The entry that follows covers one TCR beta chain sequence. Libraries were prepared by immunoSEQ multiplex PCR; TCRdb keeps only in-frame clonotypes and omits some of them. The data contain around 130,000 clones, around 90% of them seen just once; the ten biggest clones take up 11%. This entry belongs to a study of blood T cell repertoires in COVID-19. Per the germline V gene, CDR1 is SGHNT and CDR2 is YYREEE (reference sequence). This CDR3 spans 17 amino acids. With V trimmed by 1 base and J by 10 bases, 15 bases remained unmatched. Sequencing used peripheral blood. The chain joins TRBV5-4 to TRBJ2-1; 9 nucleotides line up with TRBD2. The sequence came from a woman of 80 years or more with acute or convalescent COVID-19. The CDR3 loop reads CASSLKVLAGGFGEQFF. DNA for the CDR3: TGTGCCAGCAGCTTGAAAGTACTCGCGGGGGGGTTTGGAGAGCAGTTCTTC.